This TCR beta chain was identified in a study of cytomegalovirus exposure and HLA in healthy donors. General observations from the study: Later genetic work tied a missense DCLRE1C variant to beta-chain V and J trimming. Cytomegalovirus-associated TCR beta chains were listed, numbering 150 to 200.

The PCR ran on 60 Vbeta and 13 Jbeta primers. Repertoires were generated with immunoSEQ multiplex PCR, while TCRdb's copy carries only in-frame clones and drops some. This table has over 150,000 clones, more than 85% appearing once. The CDR3 length is 16 residues. V lost 3 bases to trimming and J lost 2 bases, with 17 bases between them. The germline V gene encodes CDR1 SEHNR and CDR2 FQNEAQ (reference sequence). This clone was detected once. Its antigen is not identified. There were likely unrecorded immune exposures, though donors were nominally healthy when sampled. The sequencing input was PBMCs. The receptor was derived from a girl in the first two years of life in good health and CMV-seronegative. The chain employs TRBV7-9 and TRBJ2-7, with D possibly being TRBD2 (6 bases). CDR3 protein: CASSFYRGDSAYEQYF. The DNA of the CDR3 is TGTGCCAGCAGCTTCTATCGAGGGGACTCAGCCTACGAGCAGTACTTC.